This T cell receptor (beta chain) came from a study of PD-1 blockade in classical Hodgkin lymphoma. Overall study: The study gave patients nivolumab 3 mg/kg intravenously every 2 weeks. Study-level points and caveats: Exclusion covered patients beginning nivolumab under 1 year post-ASCT.

Remarks on this clone: The target antigen is unknown.

All trial patients relapsed after autologous stem cell transplantation. CDR3 length: 16 residues. Clones were sequenced by immunoSEQ multiplex PCR, and TCRdb holds only the in-frame ones, with some missing. The table lists 20,000 to 25,000 clones, roughly two thirds of them singletons. The receptor comes from a human donor with classical Hodgkin lymphoma. The gene calls are TRBV21-1 and TRBJ2-1; the table's D call of TRBD2 was not tested on the DNA. TRBV21-1 is marked as a pseudogene. The sample in question was peripheral blood mononuclear cells (PBMCs), obtained at baseline. CDR3 coding DNA: TGTGCCAGCAGCAAGCCATCCTGCGCCCCCTACAATGAGCAGTTCTTC. It translates to CASSKPSCAPYNEQFF.